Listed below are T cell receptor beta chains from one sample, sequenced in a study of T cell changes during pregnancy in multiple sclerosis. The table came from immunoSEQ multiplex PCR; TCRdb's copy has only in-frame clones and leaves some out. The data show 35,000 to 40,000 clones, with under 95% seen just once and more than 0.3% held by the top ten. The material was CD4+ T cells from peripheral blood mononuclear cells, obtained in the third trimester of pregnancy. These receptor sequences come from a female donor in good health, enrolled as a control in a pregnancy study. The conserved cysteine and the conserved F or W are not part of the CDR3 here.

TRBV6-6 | ASSGPRRINTEAF
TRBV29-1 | SVGSGRVETQY
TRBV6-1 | ASSEAGREWGETQY
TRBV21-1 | ASPCRAGYEQY
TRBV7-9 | ASSLRGFSGMGINEQY
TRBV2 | ATGTSGRLGNEQF
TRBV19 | ASSIALQGNYGYT
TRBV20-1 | SLRDYGYT
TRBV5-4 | ASSPGMKTGNYGYT
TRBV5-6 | ASSSPAPGTGHMLAQY
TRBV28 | ASSPGQSHEQY
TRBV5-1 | ASSPTGLGQY
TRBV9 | ASGAGTSGYEQY
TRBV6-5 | ASSYSRADQGNT
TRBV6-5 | ASTKRYPTGTEAF
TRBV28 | ASRTGGIQSNQPQH
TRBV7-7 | ASSPGQGNTEAF
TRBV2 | ASGTGEDYGYT
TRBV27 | ASGRGFAYNEQF
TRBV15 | ATSRVAEGNEQY
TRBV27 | ASSPIRGGYNQPQH
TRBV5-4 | ASSWGQRGNNEQF
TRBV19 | ASSASNQGFLRYSNQPQH
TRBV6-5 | ASSSRGPQTQY
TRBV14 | ASSPQGLAANEQF
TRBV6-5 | ASSPPHSPEAF
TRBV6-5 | ASRQPNTGELF
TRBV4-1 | ASSQRYGNEQF
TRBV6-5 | ASSAESSYNEQF
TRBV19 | ASSLYNEQF
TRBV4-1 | ASSLPGTRDNEQF
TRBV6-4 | ASSVLASGSGEQF
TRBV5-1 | ASSLLAGVGTDTQY
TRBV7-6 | ASSPAGPSTEAF
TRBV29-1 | SVEFRWAHGYT
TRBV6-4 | ASSFSTNTEAF
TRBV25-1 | ASSVLTGGSNEKLF
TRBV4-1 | ASSQGGWGVTGNYGYT
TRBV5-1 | ASSPAGGTYEQY
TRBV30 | AWKRKGGDRFFFYNEQF
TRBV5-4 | ASSSAKQGQTEAF
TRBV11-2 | ASSKGQSWNEQF
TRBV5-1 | ASSLASSGSTGELF
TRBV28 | ASSLMVGGEAEAF
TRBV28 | ASSWTGTTPLH
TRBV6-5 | ASRQGLQQY
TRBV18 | ASSPPSKIETQY
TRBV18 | ASSPAGTSGTHENEQF
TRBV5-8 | ASSLGSGTDTQY
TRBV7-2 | ASNRKDSPEQF
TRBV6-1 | ASLGGLGEKLF
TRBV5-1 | ASSLPGNTEAF
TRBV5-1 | ASSRLPGQGNGEQY
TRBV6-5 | ASSYSGALNEKLF
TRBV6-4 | AQRNQPQH
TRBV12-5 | ASGALEVTEAF
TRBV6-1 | ASVTAPETQY
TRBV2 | ASRDRGSSYEQY
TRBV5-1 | ASSLGQGGEKLF